This T cell receptor beta chain was sequenced in a study of T cells after yellow fever vaccination. On the study more broadly: With SMART-Seq v4 Ultra Low Input, the fractions containing low cell numbers were prepared. Findings of the study overall: The CD4 and CD8 compartments had a small share of their clonotypes in common.

Germline loops: CDR1 SGHTA, CDR2 FQGNSA. This CDR3 is built from 11 residues. V dropped 5 bases and J dropped 11 bases, with 10 bases sitting between them. The TCR cDNA carried a universal primer site and UMIs from 5'RACE template switching. MiXCR, applied by TCRdb to the 5' RACE reads, yields one record per CDR3 protein. This table holds 510,000 or so distinct CDR3 sequences, 15% to 20% found once. In the case of this clonotype: Its antigen is still unknown.

The sequences come from PBMCs, collected 15 days after the yellow fever booster vaccination. The V and J genes are TRBV7-2 and TRBJ2-1; TRBD2 is a possible D gene (6 bases). The sequence was obtained from a young man who received the YFV17D yellow fever vaccine. The CDR3 here is CASSLREKQFF. The CDR3 DNA sequence: TGTGCCAGCAGCCTGCGGGAAAAGCAGTTCTTC.